These T cell receptor beta chains were read from a single sample in a study of blood T cell repertoires in COVID-19. TCRdb keeps only in-frame clones here, not all; method: immunoSEQ multiplex PCR. The repertoire holds around 200,000 clones, with 86% as singletons. The specimen sequenced was peripheral blood. The receptors were gathered from a woman older than 75 in a cohort sampled during active or convalescent COVID-19. The CDR3 runs from the conserved cysteine through the conserved F or W. A D gene is named only where the DNA matches it firmly.

CDR3 DNA: TGTGCCATCTCGTCTAGCGGGGGTGAGCAGTTCTTC; CDR3 protein: CAISSSGGEQFF; V gene: TRBV10-3; J gene: TRBJ2-1; D gene: TRBD2
CDR3 DNA: TGTGCCAGCAGTCCAGCAGGGTTGGGTCAGGACTATGGCTACACCTTC; CDR3 protein: CASSPAGLGQDYGYTF; V gene: TRBV28; J gene: TRBJ1-2; D gene: -
CDR3 DNA: TGTGCCAGCAGTTTATTGGGACTTCAAGAGACCCAGTACTTC; CDR3 protein: CASSLLGLQETQYF; V gene: TRBV27; J gene: TRBJ2-5; D gene: -
CDR3 DNA: TGTGCCTGGAGTGCAACAATTAGGAGAAGCAGTGAGCAGTTCTTC; CDR3 protein: CAWSATIRRSSEQFF; V gene: TRBV30; J gene: TRBJ2-1; D gene: -
CDR3 DNA: TGTGCCAGCAGGCCCACAGGGGCCTATGGCTACACCTTC; CDR3 protein: CASRPTGAYGYTF; V gene: TRBV7-2; J gene: TRBJ1-2; D gene: TRBD1
CDR3 DNA: TGTGCCAGCAGTTACTATAGAGATGCAGGAGCGGGGGGGCGGCAAGAGACCCAGTACTTC; CDR3 protein: CASSYYRDAGAGGRQETQYF; V gene: TRBV6-2/TRBV6-3; J gene: TRBJ2-5; D gene: TRBD2
CDR3 DNA: TGTGCCAGCAGCCAGGACAGGCAAGAGACCCAGTACTTC; CDR3 protein: CASSQDRQETQYF; V gene: TRBV5-6; J gene: TRBJ2-5; D gene: TRBD1
CDR3 DNA: TGTGCCAGCAGTGAAGCCAGGGTATGGGAACGGAGGCCCCAGCATTTT; CDR3 protein: CASSEARVWERRPQHF; V gene: TRBV2; J gene: TRBJ1-5; D gene: -
CDR3 DNA: TGTGCCACAGGTGCGGGAGGGAAGGTAGAGACCCAGTACTTC; CDR3 protein: CATGAGGKVETQYF; V gene: TRBV12-5; J gene: TRBJ2-5; D gene: TRBD2
CDR3 DNA: TGCGCCAGCAGTGACCAGGGGGCGCCAGTTACTGAAGCTTTCTTT; CDR3 protein: CASSDQGAPVTEAFF; V gene: TRBV10-1; J gene: TRBJ1-1; D gene: TRBD1
CDR3 DNA: TGCAGTGCTAGTCACACCAGGGGTTCACCCCTCCACTTT; CDR3 protein: CSASHTRGSPLHF; V gene: TRBV20-1; J gene: TRBJ1-6; D gene: -
CDR3 DNA: TGTGCCAGCAGTACCCGACAGGGCCGCAATCAGCCCCAGCATTTT; CDR3 protein: CASSTRQGRNQPQHF; V gene: TRBV2; J gene: TRBJ1-5; D gene: TRBD1
CDR3 DNA: TGTGCCAGCAGCTTAAGGAGGGATCGGGAGCAGTACTTC; CDR3 protein: CASSLRRDREQYF; V gene: TRBV7-2; J gene: TRBJ2-7; D gene: -
CDR3 DNA: TGTGCCAGCGAAACGGACAGGGGGCGCGGGGGGTCACCCCTCCACTTT; CDR3 protein: CASETDRGRGGSPLHF; V gene: TRBV21-1; J gene: TRBJ1-6; D gene: -
CDR3 DNA: TGTGCCAGCAGCCTTTTTGCCACATATGAAAAACTGTTTTTT; CDR3 protein: CASSLFATYEKLFF; V gene: TRBV7-9; J gene: TRBJ1-4; D gene: -
CDR3 DNA: TGTGCCAGCAGTTCAATCGACAGGGTCGGGTCACCCCTCCACTTT; CDR3 protein: CASSSIDRVGSPLHF; V gene: TRBV28; J gene: TRBJ1-6; D gene: TRBD1